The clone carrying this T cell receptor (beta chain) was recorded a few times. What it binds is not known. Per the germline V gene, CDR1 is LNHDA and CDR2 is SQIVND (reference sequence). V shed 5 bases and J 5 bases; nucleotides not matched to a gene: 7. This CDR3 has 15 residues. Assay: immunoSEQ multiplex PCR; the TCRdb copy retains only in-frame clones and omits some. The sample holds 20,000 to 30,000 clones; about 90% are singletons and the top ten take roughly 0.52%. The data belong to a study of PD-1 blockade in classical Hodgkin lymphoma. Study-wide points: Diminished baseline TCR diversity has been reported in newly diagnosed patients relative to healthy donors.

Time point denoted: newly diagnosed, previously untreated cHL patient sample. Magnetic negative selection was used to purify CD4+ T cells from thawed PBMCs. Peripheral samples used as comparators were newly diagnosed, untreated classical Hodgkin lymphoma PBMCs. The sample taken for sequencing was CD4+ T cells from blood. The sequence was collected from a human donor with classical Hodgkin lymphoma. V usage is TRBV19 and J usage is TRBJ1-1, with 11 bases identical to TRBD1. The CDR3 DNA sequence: TGTGCCAGTAGTCCGGGGGACAGGGGGGGAACTGAAGCTTTCTTT. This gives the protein CASSPGDRGGTEAFF.